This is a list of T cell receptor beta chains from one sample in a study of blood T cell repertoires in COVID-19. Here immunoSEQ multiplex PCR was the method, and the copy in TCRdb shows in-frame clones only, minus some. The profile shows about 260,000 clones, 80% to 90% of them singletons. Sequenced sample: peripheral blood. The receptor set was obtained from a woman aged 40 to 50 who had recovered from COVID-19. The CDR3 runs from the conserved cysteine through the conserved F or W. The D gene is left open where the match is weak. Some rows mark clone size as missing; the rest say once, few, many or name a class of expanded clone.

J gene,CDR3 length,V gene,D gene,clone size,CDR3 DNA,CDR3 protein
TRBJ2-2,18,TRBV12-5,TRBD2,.,TGTGCTAGTGGTTTGGTGACGGCAGCGGGGGGGCCCACCGGGGAGCTGTTTTTT,CASGLVTAAGGPTGELFF
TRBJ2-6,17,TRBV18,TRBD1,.,TGTGCCAGCTCGCTTTATTCACAGGGGACTGGGGCCAACGTCCTGACTTTC,CASSLYSQGTGANVLTF
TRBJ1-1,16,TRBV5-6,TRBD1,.,TGTGCCAGCAGCTTGGTTCCGGCAGGGGGCTATACTGAAGCTTTCTTT,CASSLVPAGGYTEAFF
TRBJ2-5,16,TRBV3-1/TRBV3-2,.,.,TGTGCCAGCAGCCAAGTAAGGCGGGGAAGGCAAGAGACCCAGTACTTC,CASSQVRRGRQETQYF
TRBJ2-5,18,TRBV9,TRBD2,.,TGTGCCAGCAGCGCCGGCGCAGCGGGGGGGCCCAAAATTAAGACCCAGTACTTC,CASSAGAAGGPKIKTQYF
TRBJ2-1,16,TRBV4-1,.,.,TGCGCCAGCAGCCAAGATGGGAGGGGGGTTAACAATGAGCAGTTCTTC,CASSQDGRGVNNEQFF
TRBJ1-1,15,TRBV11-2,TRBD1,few,TGTGCCAGCAGCTTGGGACAGGGGATGAACACTGAAGCTTTCTTT,CASSLGQGMNTEAFF
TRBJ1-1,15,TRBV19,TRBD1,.,TGTGCCAGTAGTCCCCGGGGACAGGGGAACACTGAAGCTTTCTTT,CASSPRGQGNTEAFF
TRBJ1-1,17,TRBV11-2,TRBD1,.,TGTGCCAGCAGCCCGAGAGGGGTGGCAGGGGGTTACACTGAAGCTTTCTTT,CASSPRGVAGGYTEAFF
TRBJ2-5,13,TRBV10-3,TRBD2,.,TGTGCCACCGGGACTAGAGAACAAGAGACCCAGTACTTC,CATGTREQETQYF
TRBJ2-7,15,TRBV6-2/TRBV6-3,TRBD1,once,TGTGCCAGCAGTTACTCGGACAGGGGGATCTACGAGCAGTACTTC,CASSYSDRGIYEQYF
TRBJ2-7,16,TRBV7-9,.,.,TGTGCCAGCAGCTTCGAAAGGGGCCACTGGGCATACGAGCAGTACTTC,CASSFERGHWAYEQYF
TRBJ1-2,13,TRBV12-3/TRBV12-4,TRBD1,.,TGTGCCAGCAGTCTGACAGGGATCTATGGCTACACCTTC,CASSLTGIYGYTF
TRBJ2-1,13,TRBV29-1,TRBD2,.,TGCAGCGTTGATCTAGCGGGGGGCCTAGGGCAGTTCTTC,CSVDLAGGLGQFF
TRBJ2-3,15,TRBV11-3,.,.,TGTGCCAGCAGCTTAGATGGGGGCTGGACAGATACGCAGTATTTT,CASSLDGGWTDTQYF
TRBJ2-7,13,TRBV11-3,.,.,TGTGCCAGCAGCTTAGGAGAGCGTTACGAGCAGTACTTC,CASSLGERYEQYF
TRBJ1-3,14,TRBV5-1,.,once,TGCGCCAGCAGCCAGGCCCCCTCTGGAAACACCATATATTTT,CASSQAPSGNTIYF
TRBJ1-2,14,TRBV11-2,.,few,TGTGCCAGCAGCTTAGATAGAGACAGCTATGGCTACACCTTC,CASSLDRDSYGYTF
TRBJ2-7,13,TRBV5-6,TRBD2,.,TGTGCCAGCAGCCTCGGGACTAGCTCCGAGCAGTACTTC,CASSLGTSSEQYF